This TCR beta chain was sequenced during a study of shared clonotypes between healthy human individuals. Study overall: Plates per donor: three CD4 naive, three CD4 memory, two CD8 naive, one CD8 memory. Study findings and constraints: Between a handful of donors, naive CD4 clonotypes were shared at a level of about 5%. Deeper or shallower sequencing was expected to change how clonotypes are shared among donors.

Caucasian adults residing in Nashville, Tennessee made up all the donors. In the case of this clone: The antigen remains unidentified.

Clones were sequenced by immunoSEQ multiplex PCR, and TCRdb holds only the in-frame ones, with some missing. Among about 2.3 million clones listed, roughly 92% were seen once. The sequence was collected from a young man in good health. Some clones in this sample may be carry-over from other donors' samples. What was sequenced was naive CD4+ T cells from PBMCs. Subset defined: CD45RA+ positively selected.

CDR3: CASSRTSGYEQYF. For the CDR3, the DNA is TGTGCCAGCAGCAGGACTAGCGGCTACGAGCAGTACTTC. The genes are TRBV6-1 and TRBJ2-7, with TRBD2 matching 10 bases. The germline V gene has CDR1 MNHNS and CDR2 SASEGT. The CDR3 runs 13 residues. Trimming cost V 6 bases and J 3 bases; bases outside gene matches: 2.